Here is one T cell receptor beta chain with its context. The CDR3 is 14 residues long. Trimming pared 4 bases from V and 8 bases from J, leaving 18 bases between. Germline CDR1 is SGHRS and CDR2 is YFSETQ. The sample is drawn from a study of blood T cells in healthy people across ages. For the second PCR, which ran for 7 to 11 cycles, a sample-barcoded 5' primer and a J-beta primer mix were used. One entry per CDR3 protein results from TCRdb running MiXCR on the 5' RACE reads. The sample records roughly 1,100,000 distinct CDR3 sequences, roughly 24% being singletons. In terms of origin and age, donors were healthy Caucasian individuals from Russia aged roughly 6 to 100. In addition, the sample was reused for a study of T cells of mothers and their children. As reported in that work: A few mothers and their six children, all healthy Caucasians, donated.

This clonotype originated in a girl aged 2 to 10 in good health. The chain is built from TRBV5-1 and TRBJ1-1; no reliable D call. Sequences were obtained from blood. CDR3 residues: CASSGLGRANEAFF. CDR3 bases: TGCGCCAGCAGCGGCTTAGGGAGGGCCAACGAAGCTTTCTTT.